This T cell receptor beta chain was captured in a study of blood T cells in healthy people across ages. This clonotype showed up many times. For the second PCR, which ran for about 7 to 11 cycles, a sample-barcoded 5' primer and a J-beta primer mix were used. One entry per CDR3 protein results from TCRdb running MiXCR on the 5' RACE reads. Of 850,000 to 1,000,000 distinct CDR3 sequences in the sample, 48% are singletons; the top ten hold under 15%. This CDR3 has 14 amino acids. V was pared by 3 bases and J by 0 bases, with 9 bases between. Germline assignment: CDR1 LGHNA and CDR2 YNFKEQ. The chain couples TRBV4-2 to TRBJ2-7; D perhaps matches TRBD2 (5 bases). The sequencing input was blood. This sequence was found in a man younger than 45 in good health. CDR3 sequence: CASSQETSSYEQYF. The CDR3 DNA is TGTGCCAGCAGCCAGGAAACTAGCTCCTACGAGCAGTACTTC.